These 9 T cell receptor beta chains were all obtained from the same sample, sequenced in a study of blood T cell repertoires in COVID-19. Sequenced by immunoSEQ multiplex PCR; TCRdb stores in-frame clones only, minus some. Among around 220,000 clones, around 90% were seen once, and the ten largest hold roughly 15%. Sequences were obtained from PBMCs or T cells enriched from blood (not recorded which). These receptors were taken from a man aged 30 to 39 who had been exposed to COVID-19.

The chain has TRBV5-1 and TRBJ1-1; D gene unclear. This CDR3 has 13 amino acids. V was trimmed by 0 bases and J by 3 bases, leaving 6 bases between them. Germline V CDR1 and CDR2: SGHRS, YFSETQ. CDR3 region: CASSLVGDTEAFF. DNA of the CDR3: TGCGCCAGCAGCTTGGTGGGCGACACTGAAGCTTTCTTT. Variable domain in full (rest from reference TRBV5-1 and TRBJ1-1): KAGVTQTPRYLIKTRGQQVTLSCSPISGHRSVSWYQQTPGQGLQFLFEYFSETQRNKGNFPGRFSGRQFSNSRSEMNVSTLELGDSALYLCASSLVGDTEAFFGQGTRLTVV.

This chain connects TRBV2 to TRBJ1-2; D may be TRBD1 (6 bases). This CDR3 comprises 15 residues. V lost 6 bases to trimming and J lost 7 bases, with 21 bases between them. CDR1 is SNHLY, CDR2 FYNNEI, per germline. The CDR3 DNA is TGTGCCAGCAGCAGCCATGCTAAAGAGGGGGTTGGCTACACCTTC. The encoded protein is CASSSHAKEGVGYTF. Filled out from reference TRBV2 and TRBJ1-2, the complete variable domain reads EPEVTQTPSHQVTQMGQEVILRCVPISNHLYFYWYRQILGQKVEFLVSFYNNEISEKSEIFDDQFSVERPDGSNFTLKIRSTKLEDSAMYFCASSSHAKEGVGYTFGSGTRLTVV.

This clone showed up just a few times. J is TRBJ1-5 and V is TRBV30; D is undetermined. In germline, CDR1 is GTSNPN, CDR2 SVGIG (reference sequence). The CDR3 contains 15 residues. The V end was cut by 1 base, the J end by 2 bases, with 12 bases between. The CDR3 loop reads CAWSARGRGNQPQHF. Written as DNA, the CDR3 is TGTGCCTGGAGTGCGCGGGGAAGGGGCAATCAGCCCCAGCATTTT. Variable domain in full (rest from reference TRBV30 and TRBJ1-5): SQTIHQWPATLVQPVGSPLSLECTVEGTSNPNLYWYRQAAGRGLQLLFYSVGIGQISSEVPQNLSASRPQDRQFILSSKKLLLSDSGFYLCAWSARGRGNQPQHFGDGTRLSIL.

The chain employs TRBV5-1 and TRBJ1-1; 7 bases match TRBD1. The CDR3 contains 14 residues. V lost 7 bases to trimming and J lost 4 bases; unmatched junction nucleotides: 10. Germline CDR1 and CDR2: SGHRS and YFSETQ. Here the CDR3 DNA reads TGCGCCAGCTTCGAACAGGGGTCCCCCACTGAAGCTTTCTTT. Translated, it gives CASFEQGSPTEAFF.

The rearrangement links TRBV9 to TRBJ2-1; D remains ambiguous. Germline-derived CDR1 and CDR2 are SGDLS and YYNGEE. The CDR3 runs to 13 residues. Trimming pared 2 bases from V and 4 bases from J, leaving 7 bases between. CDR3 residues: CASSVKAYNEQFF. DNA for the CDR3: TGTGCCAGCAGCGTCAAAGCATACAATGAGCAGTTCTTC.

This clone was seen a few times. J is TRBJ2-1 and V is TRBV11-3; D is possibly TRBD1 (5 bases). Germline V gene data show CDR1 as SGHNT and CDR2 as YENEEA. Trimming shortened V by 3 bases and J by 7 bases, and 16 bases separated the two germline ends. This CDR3 is 15 amino acids long. CDR3 region: CASSFTGRGVNEQFF. CDR3 nucleotides: TGTGCCAGCAGCTTTACAGGCCGAGGTGTGAATGAGCAGTTCTTC.

This rearrangement joins TRBV5-1 to TRBJ2-3; 14 positions match TRBD2. The CDR3 runs to 18 residues. V lost 3 bases to trimming and J lost 0 bases; unmatched junction nucleotides: 6. Germline loops: CDR1 SGHRS, CDR2 YFSETQ. DNA of the CDR3: TGCGCCAGCAGCTCCGGGACTAGCGGGGGATATAGCACAGATACGCAGTATTTT. The encoded protein is CASSSGTSGGYSTDTQYF.

V and J are TRBV4-1 and TRBJ1-1; 8 bases map to TRBD1. The CDR3 length is 15 residues. The V gene's germline CDR1 is MGHRA and CDR2 YSYEKL. J gave up 1 base and V 5 bases, and 6 bases lay outside the gene matches. In nucleotides, the CDR3 is TGCGCCAGCAGCTTCCAGGGGGCTGGGAACACTGAAGCTTTCTTT. Translation: CASSFQGAGNTEAFF.

The CDR3 region is CASSRTRDRVVNTEAFF. CDR3 DNA sequence: TGTGCCAGCAGCCGAACGCGGGACAGGGTGGTGAACACTGAAGCTTTCTTT. V is TRBV5-6 and J is TRBJ1-1, with 9 bases identical to TRBD1. The germline V gene encodes CDR1 SGHDT and CDR2 YYEEEE. V shed 4 bases, J shed 0 bases, and the junction held 10 bases outside the gene matches. CDR3 length: 17 amino acids.